This TCR beta chain was identified during a study of technical replicates of blood from a few donors. Measured with immunoSEQ multiplex PCR; TCRdb has only the in-frame clones, and not every one. The table lists approximately 79,000 clones, 85% to 95% of them singletons, with 0.3% to 0.5% in the top ten. This CDR3 spans 15 amino acids. This clonotype was sampled from a human donor in good health. Sample: T cells isolated from PBMCs. The genes are TRBV22-1 and TRBJ2-7; the tabulated D call, TRBD1, remains unverified against the DNA. TRBV22-1 is designated a pseudogene. The DNA for the CDR3 is TGTCCTGGGAGAGAGAGATCAGGGCCCCCCTACGAGCAGTACTTC. Translation: CPGRERSGPPYEQYF.